These T cell receptor beta chains were read from a single sample in a study of PD-1 blockade in classical Hodgkin lymphoma. Sequenced by immunoSEQ multiplex PCR; TCRdb stores in-frame clones only, minus some. The sample lists around 28,000 clones, more than 85% occurring once. The source material was CD4+ T cells from blood, sampled before the fourth cycle of nivolumab. These receptors came from a human donor with classical Hodgkin lymphoma. Each CDR3 is given with its conserved first and last residue. Fields, in order: CDR3 protein, CDR3 DNA, V gene, clone size, J gene, CDR3 length, D gene. A D gene is named only where the DNA matches it firmly. The listing skips clone size in some rows; elsewhere it reads once, few, many or a size class.

cdr3_aa: CASTLAYEQFF
cdr3_nt: TGTGCCAGCACTTTAGCATATGAGCAGTTCTTC
v_call: TRBV7-9
clone_size: NA
j_call: TRBJ2-1
cdr3_length: 11
d_call: NA

cdr3_aa: CASSFGTYEQYF
cdr3_nt: TGTGCCAGCAGCTTCGGGACGTACGAGCAGTACTTC
v_call: TRBV7-2
clone_size: NA
j_call: TRBJ2-7
cdr3_length: 12
d_call: NA

cdr3_aa: CASSSGTHGEQYF
cdr3_nt: TGTGCCTCCTCGTCCGGGACCCATGGCGAGCAGTACTTC
v_call: TRBV18
clone_size: NA
j_call: TRBJ2-7
cdr3_length: 13
d_call: NA

cdr3_aa: CASSDRGETQYF
cdr3_nt: TGTGCCAGCAGTGATAGGGGAGAGACCCAGTACTTC
v_call: TRBV2
clone_size: NA
j_call: TRBJ2-5
cdr3_length: 12
d_call: NA

cdr3_aa: CASSPSGAGWGSYNEQFF
cdr3_nt: TGTGCCAGCTCACCGTCAGGGGCGGGCTGGGGGTCCTACAATGAGCAGTTCTTC
v_call: TRBV18
clone_size: NA
j_call: TRBJ2-1
cdr3_length: 18
d_call: NA

cdr3_aa: CATSRDPSLQETQYF
cdr3_nt: TGTGCCACCAGCAGAGACCCAAGTTTACAAGAGACCCAGTACTTC
v_call: TRBV15
clone_size: NA
j_call: TRBJ2-5
cdr3_length: 15
d_call: NA

cdr3_aa: CASSLKIPGLGSYEQYF
cdr3_nt: TGTGCCAGCAGCTTGAAGATACCGGGACTCGGAAGTTACGAGCAGTACTTC
v_call: TRBV7-2
clone_size: NA
j_call: TRBJ2-7
cdr3_length: 17
d_call: NA

cdr3_aa: CASRLTSANYNEQFF
cdr3_nt: TGTGCCAGCAGGCTAACTAGCGCAAACTACAATGAGCAGTTCTTC
v_call: TRBV6-4
clone_size: NA
j_call: TRBJ2-1
cdr3_length: 15
d_call: TRBD2

cdr3_aa: CASSPRTGGDQPQHF
cdr3_nt: TGTGCCAGCAGCCCCCGGACAGGGGGCGATCAGCCCCAGCATTTT
v_call: TRBV7-2
clone_size: NA
j_call: TRBJ1-5
cdr3_length: 15
d_call: TRBD1

cdr3_aa: CASSPVGGGPRNEQFF
cdr3_nt: TGTGCCAGCAGCCCTGTGGGGGGAGGGCCGAGAAATGAGCAGTTCTTC
v_call: TRBV27
clone_size: NA
j_call: TRBJ2-1
cdr3_length: 16
d_call: TRBD2

cdr3_aa: CASSLGNNEQFF
cdr3_nt: TGTGCCAGCAGCTTAGGCAACAATGAGCAGTTCTTC
v_call: TRBV7-9
clone_size: once
j_call: TRBJ2-1
cdr3_length: 12
d_call: NA

cdr3_aa: CASSPLTGNTGELFF
cdr3_nt: TGCGCCAGCAGCCCCCTGACCGGGAACACCGGGGAGCTGTTTTTT
v_call: TRBV5-1
clone_size: NA
j_call: TRBJ2-2
cdr3_length: 15
d_call: NA

cdr3_aa: CASSQDRLGSFTGSGANVLTF
cdr3_nt: TGTGCCAGCAGCCAAGACCGGCTCGGTTCTTTTACCGGCTCTGGGGCCAACGTCCTGACTTTC
v_call: TRBV14
clone_size: few
j_call: TRBJ2-6
cdr3_length: 21
d_call: NA

cdr3_aa: CARSFRAGDLRNTEAFF
cdr3_nt: TGTGCCAGAAGCTTTCGTGCAGGGGATTTGCGGAACACTGAAGCTTTCTTT
v_call: TRBV5-3
clone_size: NA
j_call: TRBJ1-1
cdr3_length: 17
d_call: NA

cdr3_aa: CASREIAGKTGQYF
cdr3_nt: TGCGCCAGCAGGGAGATAGCGGGAAAGACGGGGCAGTACTTC
v_call: TRBV10-2
clone_size: few
j_call: TRBJ2-7
cdr3_length: 14
d_call: TRBD2

cdr3_aa: CASSPLAGGSSYNEQFF
cdr3_nt: TGTGCCAGCAGCCCCTTAGCGGGAGGCAGTTCCTACAATGAGCAGTTCTTC
v_call: TRBV7-9
clone_size: NA
j_call: TRBJ2-1
cdr3_length: 17
d_call: TRBD2

cdr3_aa: CASSVQSRSGNTIYF
cdr3_nt: TGTGCCAGCAGCGTACAATCTCGCTCTGGAAACACCATATATTTT
v_call: TRBV11-2
clone_size: NA
j_call: TRBJ1-3
cdr3_length: 15
d_call: NA

cdr3_aa: CATKMTGSYEQYF
cdr3_nt: TGTGCCACGAAAATGACAGGCTCCTACGAGCAGTACTTC
v_call: TRBV15
clone_size: NA
j_call: TRBJ2-7
cdr3_length: 13
d_call: NA

cdr3_aa: CASSHGQGESLRYGYTF
cdr3_nt: TGTGCCAGCAGCCACGGACAGGGGGAAAGCCTTCGCTATGGCTACACCTTC
v_call: TRBV7-9
clone_size: NA
j_call: TRBJ1-2
cdr3_length: 17
d_call: TRBD1

cdr3_aa: CASSQTGVVNQPQHF
cdr3_nt: TGTGCCAGCAGCCAGACAGGGGTGGTTAATCAGCCCCAGCATTTT
v_call: TRBV7-8
clone_size: NA
j_call: TRBJ1-5
cdr3_length: 15
d_call: TRBD1

cdr3_aa: CASSQAPTGANVLTF
cdr3_nt: TGTGCCAGCAGCCAAGCTCCGACTGGGGCCAACGTCCTGACTTTC
v_call: TRBV4-2
clone_size: NA
j_call: TRBJ2-6
cdr3_length: 15
d_call: NA

cdr3_aa: CASKPGQGPYEQYF
cdr3_nt: TGTGCCAGCAAACCGGGACAGGGGCCCTACGAGCAGTACTTC
v_call: TRBV6-5
clone_size: NA
j_call: TRBJ2-7
cdr3_length: 14
d_call: TRBD1

cdr3_aa: CASGSSGADSSYEQYF
cdr3_nt: TGTGCCAGCGGTTCCAGCGGGGCTGATAGCTCCTACGAGCAGTACTTC
v_call: TRBV2
clone_size: NA
j_call: TRBJ2-7
cdr3_length: 16
d_call: TRBD2

cdr3_aa: CASSLRGAAYEQYF
cdr3_nt: TGTGCCAGCAGTTTACGGGGGGCCGCCTACGAGCAGTACTTC
v_call: TRBV27
clone_size: NA
j_call: TRBJ2-7
cdr3_length: 14
d_call: NA

cdr3_aa: CASSLVRDRDMNTEAFF
cdr3_nt: TGTGCCAGCAGCTTGGTTAGGGACAGGGACATGAACACTGAAGCTTTCTTT
v_call: TRBV5-6
clone_size: once
j_call: TRBJ1-1
cdr3_length: 17
d_call: TRBD1

cdr3_aa: CASSLVQGASEQFF
cdr3_nt: TGTGCCAGCAGCTTAGTACAGGGGGCATCGGAGCAGTTCTTC
v_call: TRBV7-9
clone_size: NA
j_call: TRBJ2-1
cdr3_length: 14
d_call: TRBD1

cdr3_aa: CASSSARVWNYGYTF
cdr3_nt: TGTGCCAGCAGCTCAGCCAGGGTTTGGAACTATGGCTACACCTTC
v_call: TRBV7-2
clone_size: NA
j_call: TRBJ1-2
cdr3_length: 15
d_call: NA

cdr3_aa: CASIRGQGSGEQYF
cdr3_nt: TGCGCCAGCATACGGGGACAGGGGAGTGGCGAGCAGTACTTC
v_call: TRBV6-1
clone_size: NA
j_call: TRBJ2-7
cdr3_length: 14
d_call: TRBD1

cdr3_aa: CASSFGVINEQFF
cdr3_nt: TGCGCCAGCAGCTTTGGGGTAATCAATGAGCAGTTCTTC
v_call: TRBV5-1
clone_size: NA
j_call: TRBJ2-1
cdr3_length: 13
d_call: NA

cdr3_aa: CASSLGPGVAASYNEQFF
cdr3_nt: TGCGCCAGCAGCTTGGGACCAGGGGTAGCGGCCTCCTACAATGAGCAGTTCTTC
v_call: TRBV5-1
clone_size: NA
j_call: TRBJ2-1
cdr3_length: 18
d_call: NA

cdr3_aa: CASSLRDRALGYTF
cdr3_nt: TGTGCCAGCAGCCTCCGGGACAGGGCGTTGGGCTACACCTTC
v_call: TRBV7-9
clone_size: NA
j_call: TRBJ1-2
cdr3_length: 14
d_call: TRBD1

cdr3_aa: CASRGLTDTQYF
cdr3_nt: TGCGCCAGCAGAGGCCTCACAGATACGCAGTATTTT
v_call: TRBV5-1
clone_size: NA
j_call: TRBJ2-3
cdr3_length: 12
d_call: NA

cdr3_aa: CASSVLAGGGNEQFF
cdr3_nt: TGTGCCAGCAGTGTACTAGCGGGAGGGGGCAATGAGCAGTTCTTC
v_call: TRBV6-5
clone_size: NA
j_call: TRBJ2-1
cdr3_length: 15
d_call: TRBD2

cdr3_aa: CASSPRRLAGGTDTQYF
cdr3_nt: TGTGCCAGCAGCCCTAGACGACTAGCGGGAGGCACAGATACGCAGTATTTT
v_call: TRBV7-6
clone_size: NA
j_call: TRBJ2-3
cdr3_length: 17
d_call: TRBD2

cdr3_aa: CASSPGHFTDTQYF
cdr3_nt: TGTGCCAGCAGCCCCGGACACTTCACAGATACGCAGTATTTT
v_call: TRBV6-5
clone_size: NA
j_call: TRBJ2-3
cdr3_length: 14
d_call: NA

cdr3_aa: CASSLSLNQPQHF
cdr3_nt: TGTGCCAGCAGCTTGAGTTTGAATCAGCCCCAGCATTTT
v_call: TRBV5-4
clone_size: few
j_call: TRBJ1-5
cdr3_length: 13
d_call: NA

cdr3_aa: CASSLGLADNEQFF
cdr3_nt: TGCGCCAGCAGCTTAGGACTAGCAGACAATGAGCAGTTCTTC
v_call: TRBV5-1
clone_size: NA
j_call: TRBJ2-1
cdr3_length: 14
d_call: TRBD2

cdr3_aa: CASSLTGLYKNIQYF
cdr3_nt: TGTGCCAGCAGTTTAACGGGGCTGTACAAAAACATTCAGTACTTC
v_call: TRBV27
clone_size: NA
j_call: TRBJ2-4
cdr3_length: 15
d_call: NA

cdr3_aa: CASSLGGTGLHEQYF
cdr3_nt: TGCGCCAGCAGCTTGGGTGGGACAGGGTTGCACGAGCAGTACTTC
v_call: TRBV5-1
clone_size: NA
j_call: TRBJ2-7
cdr3_length: 15
d_call: TRBD1

cdr3_aa: CASSPRGAGDREQFF
cdr3_nt: TGTGCCAGCAGCCCCCGGGGGGCGGGGGACCGTGAGCAGTTCTTC
v_call: TRBV7-9
clone_size: NA
j_call: TRBJ2-1
cdr3_length: 15
d_call: NA

cdr3_aa: CASSLGGSTNEKLFF
cdr3_nt: TGCGCCAGCAGCTTGGGAGGGTCAACTAATGAAAAACTGTTTTTT
v_call: TRBV5-1
clone_size: once
j_call: TRBJ1-4
cdr3_length: 15
d_call: NA